This T cell receptor beta chain is drawn from a study of memory CD4+ T cells and cytomegalovirus serostatus. Whole-study findings and limits: The CMV-associated TCR signature appears largely within the CD4+ memory repertoire. Repertoires predicted CMV serostatus with median bootstrapped AUC of about 0.96.

Single viable CD3+CD4+CD8-CD45RO+ cells were sorted as the memory CD4+ T cells. Serostatus was set by detecting CMV pp150, pp28, p38, p52 IgG. Study processing details: After removing out-of-frame reads, 2 million to 2.5 million distinct TCRbeta sequences remained. Data came from immunoSEQ multiplex PCR; TCRdb stores just in-frame clones and leaves some out. That table is the source of V, J and clone size, and D and trimming were worked out from the DNA. The repertoire consists of about 75,000 clones, with roughly 78% occurring once and the leading ten covering just over 2.5%. V lost 2 bases to trimming and J lost 4 bases; unmatched junction nucleotides: 8. In germline, CDR1 is GTSNPN, CDR2 SVGIG (reference sequence). This CDR3 is 16 amino acids long. This clone showed up just a few times. The antigen is unknown.

This TCR came from an adult in good health and CMV-seropositive. The material sequenced was memory CD4+ T cells from blood. This chain joins TRBV30 and TRBJ2-3; TRBD2 matches 11 bases. The CDR3 is CAWSRFSGGASDTQYF. CDR3 sequence (DNA): TGTGCCTGGAGTCGATTTAGCGGGGGGGCCTCAGATACGCAGTATTTT. The full variable domain, completed using reference TRBV30 and TRBJ2-3, is SQTIHQWPATLVQPVGSPLSLECTVEGTSNPNLYWYRQAAGRGLQLLFYSVGIGQISSEVPQNLSASRPQDRQFILSSKKLLLSDSGFYLCAWSRFSGGASDTQYFGPGTRLTVL.